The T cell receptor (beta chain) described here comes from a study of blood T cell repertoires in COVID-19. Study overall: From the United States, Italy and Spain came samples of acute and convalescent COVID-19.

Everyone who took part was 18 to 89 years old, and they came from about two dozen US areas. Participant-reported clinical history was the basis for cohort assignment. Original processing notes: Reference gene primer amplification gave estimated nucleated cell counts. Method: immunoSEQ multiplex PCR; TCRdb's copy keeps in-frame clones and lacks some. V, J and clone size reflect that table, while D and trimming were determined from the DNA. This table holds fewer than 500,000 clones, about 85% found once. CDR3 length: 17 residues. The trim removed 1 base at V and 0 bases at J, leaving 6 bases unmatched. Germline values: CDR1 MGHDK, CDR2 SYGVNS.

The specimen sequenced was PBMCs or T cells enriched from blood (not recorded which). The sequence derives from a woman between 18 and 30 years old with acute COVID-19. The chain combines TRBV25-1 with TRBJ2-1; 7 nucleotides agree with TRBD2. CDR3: CASSEFGGGSSYNEQFF. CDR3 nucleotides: TGTGCCAGCAGTGAATTCGGGGGAGGGAGCTCCTACAATGAGCAGTTCTTC.